This section outlines one T cell receptor (beta chain) sequence together with its context. The CDR3 sequence is 16 residues long. The V end lost 2 bases, the J end lost 2 bases, and 15 bases lay between the germline ends. Germline CDR1 MGHRA, CDR2 YSYEKL. Authors' methods: Amplified reference gene primers provided the basis for estimating nucleated cell counts. This table comes from immunoSEQ multiplex PCR, and its TCRdb copy is limited to in-frame clones, with some not included. The V and J calls and clone size come from that table; D and trimming were worked out from the DNA. The table lists hundreds of thousands of clones, about 87% of them singletons, with about 0.26% in the top ten. This entry belongs to a study of blood T cell repertoires in COVID-19. Study at large: Acute and convalescent COVID-19 samples came from the United States, Italy and Spain. T cells, B-cell-depleted T cells, or PBMCs provided the cDNA or gDNA that served as material.

The receptor comes from a woman in her late teens or twenties with acute or convalescent COVID-19. The rearrangement links TRBV4-1 to TRBJ1-1, with a possible D match to TRBD1 (5 bases). The sample was peripheral blood. CDR3 sequence (DNA): TGCGCCAGCAGCCAACCGGGACTCCTTACAAACACTGAAGCTTTCTTT. The encoded protein is CASSQPGLLTNTEAFF.